Below, 30 T cell receptor beta chains from the same sample are listed, as sequenced in a study of T cell responses to AZD1222 COVID-19 vaccine (dated by TCRdb to the early 2020s). Sample time point, as interpreted from the label and publication: baseline before first vaccination. Library preparation used the immunoSEQ multiplex PCR assay. Entries here come from immuneACCESS through TCRdb and include only in-frame sequences with V and J called. Some clones fail to appear in such tables; in the studies checked, an unresolved V gene covers under half of the shortfall, and the cause of the remainder is unknown. The sample includes some 40,000 clones, with 80% observed a single time. The ten largest clones represent about 3.7% of the sample. Specimen: peripheral blood, collected on day 0 of AZD1222 vaccination. All receptors come from an adult in good health.

This clone was recorded a few times. This chain links TRBV20-1 with TRBJ2-7, with D unresolved. Trimming left V 3 bases short and J 1 base short, with 1 base between. Germline lookup yields CDR1 DFQATT and CDR2 SNEGSKA (reference sequence). The CDR3 has 10 residues. The chain's CDR3 is CSASSYEQYF. CDR3 bases: TGCAGTGCTAGTTCCTACGAGCAGTACTTC.

The CDR3 DNA follows: TGTGCCAGCAGCTTAGAACAGCGGGGGGGCACAGATACGCAGTATTTT. It specifies CASSLEQRGGTDTQYF. This chain joins TRBV7-2 and TRBJ2-3, with 9 bases lining up with TRBD2. CDR1 is SGHTA, CDR2 FQGNSA, per germline. Trimming at V came to 1 base and at J to 1 base, leaving 3 bases not matched to a gene. The CDR3 covers 16 residues.

The rearrangement uses TRBV18 and TRBJ2-2; no firm D call. Deletions cut 8 bases from V and 0 bases from J, with 7 bases between. Germline CDR1 is KGHSH and CDR2 is LQKENI. This CDR3 has 13 amino acids. DNA of the CDR3: TGTGCCAGCACAAGTACGAACACCGGGGAGCTGTTTTTT. Amino acid sequence: CASTSTNTGELFF.

The J gene is TRBJ1-1, the V gene TRBV28, with a possible D match to TRBD1 (6 bases). Germline values: CDR1 MDHEN, CDR2 SYDVKM. V lost 7 bases, J lost 0 bases, and 12 bases lay in between. The CDR3 runs to 14 residues. The CDR3 coding sequence is TGTGCCAGCACCAATACAGGGATGAACACTGAAGCTTTCTTT. It yields the protein CASTNTGMNTEAFF. Full variable domain (missing parts from reference TRBV28 and TRBJ1-1): DVKVTQSSRYLVKRTGEKVFLECVQDMDHENMFWYRQDPGLGLRLIYFSYDVKMKEKGDIPEGYSVSREKKERFSLILESASTNQTSMYLCASTNTGMNTEAFFGQGTRLTVV.

This chain links TRBV10-1 with TRBJ1-1; D call uncertain. Deletions cut 5 bases from V and 3 bases from J, with 7 bases between. This CDR3 region has 12 residues. CDR1 is WNHNN and CDR2 is SYGVQD in the germline V gene (reference sequence). CDR3 in DNA: TGCGCCAGCAGTCCATCCCACACTGAAGCTTTCTTT. It yields the protein CASSPSHTEAFF.

V gene TRBV19 combines with J gene TRBJ2-5; weak D call: TRBD1 (6 bases). Germline CDR1 is LNHDA and CDR2 is SQIVND (reference sequence). Trimming took 0 bases from V and 1 from J, leaving 18 bases between them. The CDR3 extends over 18 amino acids. This chain's CDR3 is CASSIEGGEGDPQETQYF. The CDR3 DNA is TGTGCCAGTAGTATAGAAGGGGGTGAGGGGGACCCCCAAGAGACCCAGTACTTC.

CDR3 sequence: CASSQDFVRGGGYTF. CDR3 DNA sequence: TGTGCCAGCAGCCAAGATTTCGTAAGGGGAGGCGGCTACACCTTC. The chain couples TRBV3-1 (or the pseudogene TRBV3-2) to TRBJ1-2; tentatively, D is TRBD1 (5 bases). Germline values: CDR1 LGHDT, CDR2 YNNKEL (reference sequence). The CDR3 consists of 15 residues. With 0 bases removed from V and 8 bases from J, the gap between germline ends came to 16 bases.

The sample holds a few counts of this clone. The CDR3 sequence: CASRGPSYGYTF. CDR3 DNA sequence: TGTGCCAGCAGGGGGCCGAGCTATGGCTACACCTTC. The rearrangement uses TRBV6-5 and TRBJ1-2, with D possibly being TRBD1 (5 bases). Germline V gives CDR1 MNHEY, CDR2 SVGAGI. With 6 bases removed from V and 4 bases from J, the gap between germline ends came to 9 bases. The CDR3 totals 12 residues.

This chain uses TRBV7-2 with TRBJ1-2; D unresolved. CDR1 and CDR2 from the germline V gene are SGHTA and FQGNSA. This CDR3 has 13 amino acids. V lost 3 bases to trimming and J lost 3 bases, with 8 bases between them. Here the CDR3 reads CASSLGIDYGYTF. The CDR3 DNA reads as TGTGCCAGCAGCTTGGGGATAGACTATGGCTACACCTTC.

This chain links TRBV5-1 with TRBJ2-2; D might be TRBD1 or TRBD2, each matching 5 bases. Trimming shortened V by 5 bases and J by 7 bases, and 9 bases separated the two germline ends. The CDR3 spans 12 residues. Germline CDR1 is SGHRS and CDR2 is YFSETQ. In nucleotides, the CDR3 is TGCGCCAGCAGACGGGACGGCGGGGAGCTGTTTTTT. Translating gives CASRRDGGELFF.

This sequence joins TRBV7-9 and TRBJ1-1; 7 nucleotides line up with TRBD1. CDR1 is SEHNR, CDR2 FQNEAQ, per germline (reference sequence). The CDR3 has 17 residues. Losses at the gene ends were 1 base for V and 3 bases for J; bases not matched to a gene: 11. CDR3 protein: CASSLGRDRAGDTEAFF. The CDR3 nucleotides are TGTGCCAGCAGCTTAGGCCGGGACAGAGCAGGGGACACTGAAGCTTTCTTT.

The chain uses TRBV7-3 and TRBJ1-2; weak D call: TRBD1 (5 bases). In germline, CDR1 is SGHTA, CDR2 FQGTGA. The CDR3 is 16 amino acids. V gave up 5 bases and J gave up 4 bases, with 20 bases separating them. CDR3 residues: CASSQEGHGTAYGYTF. For the CDR3, the DNA is TGTGCCAGCAGCCAAGAGGGGCATGGGACCGCCTATGGCTACACCTTC.

V and J are TRBV6-1 and TRBJ2-7, with a tentative D call TRBD2 (5 bases). V was clipped by 3 bases and J by 5 bases, with 14 bases between them. This CDR3 region has 14 residues. Germline CDR1 MNHNS, CDR2 SASEGT. CDR3 bases: TGTGCCAGCAGTGAGAATCGGGGTTGGGACGAGCAGTACTTC. Its protein product is CASSENRGWDEQYF.

The chain recombines TRBV6-6 with TRBJ1-6, with 7 positions matching TRBD1. This CDR3 is built from 19 residues. V was clipped by 6 bases and J by 0 bases; unmatched bases: 14. Germline lookup yields CDR1 MNHNY and CDR2 SVGAGI (reference sequence). CDR3 residues: CASSYTLDRANSYNSPLHF. CDR3 bases: TGTGCCAGCAGCTACACCCTCGACAGGGCCAACTCCTATAATTCACCCCTCCACTTT.

The chain links TRBV3-1 (or the pseudogene TRBV3-2) to TRBJ2-7; TRBD2 might be the D (7 bases). The length of the CDR3 is 15 residues. CDR1 and CDR2 (germline): LGHDT, YNNKEL (reference sequence). V was pared by 6 bases and J by 1 base, with 16 bases between. CDR3 region: CASRGRGLGSYEQYF. Written as DNA, the CDR3 is TGTGCCAGCAGAGGGAGGGGGTTGGGATCCTACGAGCAGTACTTC.

The gene calls are TRBV9 and TRBJ2-2; D is possibly TRBD2 (5 bases). Trimming stripped 0 bases from V and 2 bases from J, with 8 bases between. Per germline, CDR1 SGDLS and CDR2 YYNGEE. This CDR3 has 15 residues. The CDR3 region has the DNA TGTGCCAGCAGCGTAGCGGGGATAAACACCGGGGAGCTGTTTTTT. Amino acids: CASSVAGINTGELFF.

The chain links TRBV6-5 to TRBJ2-7, with 8 bases that match TRBD1. The CDR3 covers 13 residues. Germline V gene sequence: CDR1 MNHEY, CDR2 SVGAGI. V gave up 8 bases and J gave up 5 bases; unmatched junction bases: 8. The CDR3 nucleotides read TGTGCCAGCGGTAAGACAGGGGTCCACGAGCAGTACTTC. It is translated as CASGKTGVHEQYF.

The chain joins TRBV7-9 to TRBJ2-7; 7 nucleotides match TRBD1. The CDR3 is 15 amino acids. V trimming: 4 bases; J trimming: 2 bases; junction bases outside the gene matches: 8. Looked up from germline, CDR1 is SEHNR and CDR2 is FQNEAQ (reference sequence). The CDR3 sequence: CASSSRQGSPYEQYF. The CDR3 nucleotides are TGTGCCAGCAGCTCCAGACAGGGATCCCCCTACGAGCAGTACTTC.

This sequence joins TRBV7-2 and TRBJ1-6, with 8 bases matching TRBD1. In germline, CDR1 is SGHTA, CDR2 FQGNSA. V shed 1 base, J shed 9 bases, and the junction held 5 bases outside the gene matches. The CDR3 totals 15 residues. The DNA for the CDR3 is TGTGCCAGCAGCTTAGGACAGGGGTCGGCTTCACCCCTCCACTTT. Encoded protein: CASSLGQGSASPLHF.

This clone was detected only once. The V and J genes are TRBV6-1 and TRBJ1-2; TRBD1 matches at 7 bases. This CDR3 has 14 residues. Germline CDR1 is MNHNS and CDR2 is SASEGT. The junction had 3 bases not matched to a gene; V was cut back by 2 bases and J by 3 bases. The CDR3 loop is CASSERQGDYGYTF. CDR3 sequence (DNA): TGTGCCAGCAGTGAAAGACAGGGCGACTATGGCTACACCTTC.

J is TRBJ1-6 and V is TRBV5-5; no reliable D call. The ends were cut back, 3 bases at V and 6 bases at J, with 13 bases in the middle. The CDR3 contains 15 residues. Germline assignment: CDR1 SGHKS and CDR2 YYEKEE (reference sequence). As DNA, the CDR3 is TGTGCCAGCAGCTGGCCGGGAGCTTTTAATTCACCCCTCCACTTT. It translates to CASSWPGAFNSPLHF.

This rearrangement joins TRBV13 to TRBJ2-5, with 9 bases fitting TRBD1. Trimming took 5 bases from V and 2 from J; bases not matched to a gene: 6. This CDR3 has 15 amino acids. Germline V gene sequence: CDR1 PRHDT, CDR2 FYEKMQ (reference sequence). DNA of the CDR3: TGTGCCAGCAGCCCGGGGACAGGGAAACAAGAGACCCAGTACTTC. Residues: CASSPGTGKQETQYF.

This chain connects TRBV9 to TRBJ1-6, with D unresolved. CDR3 size: 14 residues. V gave up 1 base and J gave up 5 bases, with 7 bases separating them. Germline-derived CDR1 and CDR2 are SGDLS and YYNGEE. CDR3 nucleotides: TGTGCCAGCAGCGTACAGGCTGATAATTCACCCCTCCACTTT. Protein product: CASSVQADNSPLHF. Full variable domain (missing parts from reference TRBV9 and TRBJ1-6): DSGVTQTPKHLITATGQRVTLRCSPRSGDLSVYWYQQSLDQGLQFLIQYYNGEERAKGNILERFSAQQFPDLHSELNLSSLELGDSALYFCASSVQADNSPLHFGNGTRLTVT.

The chain carries TRBV19 and TRBJ1-6, with a possible D match to TRBD1 (5 bases). There are 14 residues in the CDR3. From germline, CDR1 is LNHDA and CDR2 SQIVND (reference sequence). The V end was cut by 5 bases, the J end by 7 bases, with 12 bases between. This chain's CDR3 is CASSWGLPNSPLHF. As DNA, the CDR3 is TGTGCCAGTAGTTGGGGACTGCCAAATTCACCCCTCCACTTT.

This chain connects TRBV7-2 to TRBJ1-2; weak D call: TRBD1 (5 bases). The germline gives CDR1 SGHTA, CDR2 FQGNSA. Trimming stripped 5 bases from V and 7 bases from J, with 29 bases between. The CDR3 runs to 18 residues. CDR3 DNA: TGTGCCAGCAGCCCAGGGCCGGACGGGACCCTTATATCCGGTGGCTACACCTTC. Translated: CASSPGPDGTLISGGYTF.

The chain joins TRBV20-1 to TRBJ1-2; D remains ambiguous. The length of the CDR3 is 11 residues. Germline CDR1 reads DFQATT; CDR2 reads SNEGSKA (reference sequence). V gave up 4 bases and J gave up 4 bases, with 7 bases separating them. The CDR3 is CSAKGGYGYTF. DNA for the CDR3: TGCAGTGCTAAGGGTGGCTATGGCTACACCTTC.

The chain carries TRBV6-5 and TRBJ1-1, with D perhaps matching TRBD1 (6 bases). V was clipped by 0 bases and J by 9 bases, with 14 bases between them. The CDR3 covers 14 residues. Germline lookup yields CDR1 MNHEY and CDR2 SVGAGI. The CDR3 bases are TGTGCCAGCAGTTACTCTTCAGGGGCGGGGAAAGCTTTCTTT. Translated: CASSYSSGAGKAFF.

The chain is built from TRBV7-2 and TRBJ2-5, with D possibly called TRBD1 or TRBD2 (5 bases each). The CDR3 is made up of 14 amino acids. Trimming cost V 5 bases and J 2 bases, with 12 bases left between them. From germline, CDR1 is SGHTA and CDR2 FQGNSA. CDR3 loop: CASSPGARQETQYF. In DNA form, the CDR3 reads TGTGCCAGCAGCCCCGGGGCTCGACAAGAGACCCAGTACTTC.

J is TRBJ2-7 and V is TRBV11-3, with 7 bases fitting TRBD1. This CDR3 has 15 amino acids. Germline-derived CDR1 and CDR2 are SGHNT and YENEEA. After removal of 5 bases from V and 6 bases from J, the junction contained 13 bases not matched to a gene. The CDR3 region has the DNA TGTGCCAGCAGCCCCGAGGCTGGGACAGCGACCGAGCAGTACTTC. It specifies CASSPEAGTATEQYF.

V usage is TRBV19 and J usage is TRBJ1-6; D call uncertain. Germline V gene lookup returns CDR1 LNHDA and CDR2 SQIVND (reference sequence). Trimming removed 2 bases from V and 8 bases from J, with 10 bases in between. This CDR3 has 14 residues. CDR3 bases: TGTGCCAGTAGTATATCTCGCTGGGATTCACCCCTCCACTTT. It codes for CASSISRWDSPLHF. Variable domain in full (rest from reference TRBV19 and TRBJ1-6): DGGITQSPKYLFRKEGQNVTLSCEQNLNHDAMYWYRQDPGQGLRLIYYSQIVNDFQKGDIAEGYSVSREKKESFPLTVTSAQKNPTAFYLCASSISRWDSPLHFGNGTRLTVT.